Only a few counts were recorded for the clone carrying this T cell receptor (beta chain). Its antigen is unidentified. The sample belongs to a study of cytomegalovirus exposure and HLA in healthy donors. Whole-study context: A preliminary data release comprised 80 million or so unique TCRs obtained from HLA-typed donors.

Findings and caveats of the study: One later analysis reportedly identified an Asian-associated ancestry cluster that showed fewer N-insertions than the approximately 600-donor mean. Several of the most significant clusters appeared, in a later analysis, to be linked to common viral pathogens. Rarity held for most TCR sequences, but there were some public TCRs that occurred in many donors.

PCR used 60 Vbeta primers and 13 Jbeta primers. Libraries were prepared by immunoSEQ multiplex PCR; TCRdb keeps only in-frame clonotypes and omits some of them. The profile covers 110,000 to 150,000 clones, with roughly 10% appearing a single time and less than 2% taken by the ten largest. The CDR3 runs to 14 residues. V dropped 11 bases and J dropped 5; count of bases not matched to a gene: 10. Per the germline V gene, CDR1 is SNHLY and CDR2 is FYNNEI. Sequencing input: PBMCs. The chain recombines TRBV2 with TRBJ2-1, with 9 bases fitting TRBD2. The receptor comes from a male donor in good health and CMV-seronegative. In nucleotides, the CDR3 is TGTGCCGGCGAGGCGGGGGGGCCGGACAATGAGCAGTTCTTC. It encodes CAGEAGGPDNEQFF.